This TCR beta chain originates from a study of identical twins. The study's findings and limits: Out-of-frame alpha sequences shared by twins were enriched for low generation probability.

This clonotype was found a few times. Its specificity is unknown. The V end was cut by 0 bases, the J end by 10 bases, with 12 bases between. The CDR3 runs 13 residues. Looked up from germline, CDR1 is SGHTA and CDR2 is FQGNSA. A single record per CDR3 protein comes from TCRdb applying MiXCR to the 5' RACE reads. Among about 660,000 distinct CDR3 sequences listed, less than 10% were seen once. The same data also went into a second study, on yellow fever vaccine responses in identical twins.

The sample consisted of PBMCs. The chain combines TRBV7-2 with TRBJ2-5; D is possibly TRBD2 (5 bases). This TCR came from a young woman in good health. CDR3 nucleotide sequence: TGTGCCAGCAGCTTAGCGGTTACCCGGGGCCAGTACTTC. Translation gives CASSLAVTRGQYF.